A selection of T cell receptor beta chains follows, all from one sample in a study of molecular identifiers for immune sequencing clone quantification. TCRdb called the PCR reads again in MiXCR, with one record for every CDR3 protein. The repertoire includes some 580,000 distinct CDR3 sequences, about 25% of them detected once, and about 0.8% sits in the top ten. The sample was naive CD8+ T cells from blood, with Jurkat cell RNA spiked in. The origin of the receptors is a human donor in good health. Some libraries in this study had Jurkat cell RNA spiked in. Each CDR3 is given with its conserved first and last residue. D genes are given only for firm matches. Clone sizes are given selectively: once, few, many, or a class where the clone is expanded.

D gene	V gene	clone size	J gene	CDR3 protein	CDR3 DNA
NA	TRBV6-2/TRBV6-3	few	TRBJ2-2	CASSSITLTSKNTGELFF	TGTGCCAGCAGCTCCATTACTTTGACCTCTAAAAACACCGGGGAGCTGTTTTTT
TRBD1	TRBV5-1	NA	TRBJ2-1	CASSLSPGTAYNEQFF	TGCGCCAGCAGCCTTAGTCCCGGGACAGCCTACAATGAGCAGTTCTTC
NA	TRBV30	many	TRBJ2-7	CAWAGETYEQYF	TGTGCCTGGGCCGGGGAGACCTACGAGCAGTACTTC
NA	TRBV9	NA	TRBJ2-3	CASSLVHGGTDTQYF	TGTGCCAGCAGCTTAGTACACGGGGGCACAGATACGCAGTATTTT
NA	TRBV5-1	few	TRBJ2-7	CASSPHEGTTYEQYF	TGCGCCAGCAGCCCCCATGAGGGGACCACCTACGAGCAGTACTTC
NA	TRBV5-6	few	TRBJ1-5	CASSFGPGGNQPQHF	TGTGCCAGCAGCTTTGGACCCGGCGGCAATCAGCCCCAGCATTTT
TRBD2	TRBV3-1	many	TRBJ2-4	CASSQVSTSGGYRGKNIQYF	TGTGCCAGCAGCCAAGTTTCTACTAGCGGGGGGTATCGTGGCAAAAACATTCAGTACTTC
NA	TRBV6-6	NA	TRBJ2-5	CASWTPQGRWGETQYF	TGTGCCAGCTGGACTCCCCAGGGGAGGTGGGGAGAGACCCAGTACTTC
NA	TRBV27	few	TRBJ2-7	CASGFGLEQYF	TGTGCCAGCGGATTCGGTCTCGAGCAGTACTTC
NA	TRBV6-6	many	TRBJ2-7	CASSYGEYEQYF	TGTGCCAGCAGTTACGGGGAATACGAGCAGTACTTC
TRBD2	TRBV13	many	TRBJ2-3	CASSPPGTNTDTQYF	TGTGCCAGCAGCCCCCCCGGGACTAACACAGATACGCAGTATTTT
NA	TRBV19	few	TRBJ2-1	CASTDSNEQFF	TGTGCCAGTACCGATAGCAATGAGCAGTTCTTC
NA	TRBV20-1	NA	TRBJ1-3	CSAQPGAGNTIYF	TGCAGTGCCCAACCCGGGGCTGGAAACACCATATATTTT
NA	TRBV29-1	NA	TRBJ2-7	CSVEDRWGSSAPYF	TGCAGCGTTGAAGATAGGTGGGGATCCTCCGCGCCGTACTTC
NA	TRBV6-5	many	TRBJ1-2	CASSYDGPYGYTF	TGTGCCAGCAGTTACGACGGACCCTATGGCTACACCTTC
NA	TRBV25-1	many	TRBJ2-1	CASSEYLGEQFF	TGTGCCAGCAGTGAATATTTAGGTGAGCAGTTCTTC
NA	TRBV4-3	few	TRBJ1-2	CASSQRSGIVRGYTF	TGCGCCAGCAGCCAAAGATCAGGGATTGTGAGGGGCTACACCTTC
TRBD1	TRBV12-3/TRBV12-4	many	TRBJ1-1	CASRKTGPNTEAFF	TGTGCCAGCAGGAAGACAGGGCCGAACACTGAAGCTTTCTTT
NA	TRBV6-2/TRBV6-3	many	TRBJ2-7	CASRPEDIFYEQYF	TGTGCCAGCAGGCCTGAGGACATCTTCTACGAGCAGTACTTC
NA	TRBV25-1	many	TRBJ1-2	CASSEFDRRESYTF	TGTGCCAGCAGTGAATTTGACCGGCGCGAAAGCTACACCTTC
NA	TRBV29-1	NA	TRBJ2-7	CSVHGLGSEQYF	TGCAGCGTACACGGACTGGGTTCCGAGCAGTACTTC
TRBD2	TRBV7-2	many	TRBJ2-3	CASSSTAGGPDTQYF	TGTGCCAGCAGCTCAACAGCGGGAGGGCCAGATACGCAGTATTTT
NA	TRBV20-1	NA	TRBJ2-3	CSARDLSDGTPGGGTQYF	TGCAGTGCTAGAGATCTCTCGGACGGGACACCCGGTGGGGGTACGCAGTATTTT
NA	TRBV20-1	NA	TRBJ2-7	CSARVLGISYEQYF	TGCAGTGCTAGAGTTCTAGGGATCTCCTACGAGCAGTACTTC
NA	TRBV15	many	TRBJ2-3	CATSDTDTQYF	TGTGCCACCTCGGACACAGATACGCAGTATTTT
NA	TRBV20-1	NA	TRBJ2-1	CSAEQGMPYDEQFF	TGCAGTGCGGAACAGGGCATGCCCTACGATGAGCAGTTCTTC
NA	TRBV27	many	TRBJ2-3	CASSSLLNLGSTDTQYF	TGTGCCAGCAGTTCCCTACTAAACTTAGGAAGCACAGATACGCAGTATTTT
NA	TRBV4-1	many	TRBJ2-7	CASSQDSPGSYEQYF	TGCGCCAGCAGCCAAGATTCTCCCGGCTCCTACGAGCAGTACTTC
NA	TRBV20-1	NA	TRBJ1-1	CSARDGIGYLTEAFF	TGCAGTGCTAGAGATGGGATTGGCTACCTCACTGAAGCTTTCTTT
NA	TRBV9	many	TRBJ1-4	CASSASGTTEKLFF	TGTGCCAGCAGCGCTTCCGGGACGACTGAAAAACTGTTTTTT
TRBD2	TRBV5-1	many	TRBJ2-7	CASSFPTSGSHEQYF	TGCGCCAGCAGCTTCCCGACTAGCGGGAGCCACGAGCAGTACTTC
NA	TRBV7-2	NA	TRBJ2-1	CAGSLAGILGQNYNEQFF	TGTGCCGGCAGCTTAGCGGGAATACTGGGACAGAACTACAATGAGCAGTTCTTT
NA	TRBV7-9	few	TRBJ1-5	CASSPGWNQPQHF	TGTGCCAGCAGCCCAGGGTGGAATCAGCCCCAGCATTTT
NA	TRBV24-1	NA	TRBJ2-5	CATSDRHRETQYF	TGTGCCACCAGTGATCGTCATAGGGAGACCCAGTACTTC
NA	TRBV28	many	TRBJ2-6	CASSLFRGANVLTF	TGTGCCAGCAGTTTATTCAGGGGGGCCAACGTCCTGACTTTC
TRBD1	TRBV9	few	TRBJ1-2	CASSGTGEGGGYTF	TGTGCCAGCAGCGGAACAGGGGAGGGAGGGGGCTACACCTTC
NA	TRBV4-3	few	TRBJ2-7	CASSQDLRGPHEQYF	TGCGCCAGCAGCCAAGATCTGAGAGGGCCCCACGAGCAGTACTTC
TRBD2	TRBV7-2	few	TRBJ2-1	CASSDKLGLAGGHNEQFF	TGTGCCAGCAGCGACAAGTTGGGACTAGCGGGAGGGCACAATGAGCAGTTCTTC
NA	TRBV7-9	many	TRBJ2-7	CASSLAVGELAYEQYF	TGTGCCAGCAGCTTAGCCGTCGGGGAGTTGGCCTACGAGCAGTACTTC
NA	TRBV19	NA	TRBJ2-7	CACSITAIPYEQYF	TGTGCCTGTAGTATAACAGCAATCCCCTACGAGCAGTACTTC
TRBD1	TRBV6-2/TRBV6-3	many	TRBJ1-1	CASGNPSRGRMDTEAFF	TGTGCCAGCGGGAACCCTAGCAGGGGGCGGATGGACACTGAAGCTTTCTTT
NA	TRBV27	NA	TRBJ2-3	CASSNADTQYF	TGTGCCAGCAGTAATGCAGATACGCAGTATTTT
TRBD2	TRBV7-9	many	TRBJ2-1	CASSLVSGRVGNEQFF	TGTGCCAGCAGCTTAGTATCCGGGAGGGTAGGCAATGAGCAGTTCTTC
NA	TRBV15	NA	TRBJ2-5	CATSQTVYQETQYF	TGTGCCACCAGCCAGACCGTGTACCAAGAGACCCAGTACTTC